One and the same sample provided the 2 T cell receptor beta chains below, sequenced in a study of blood T cell repertoires in COVID-19. TCRdb's copy holds only in-frame clones and misses some; the assay was immunoSEQ multiplex PCR. The sample lists about 220,000 clones, 85% occurring once. Sequencing was carried out using peripheral blood. The receptor source for this set is a woman aged 70 to 79 with COVID-19, enrolled during active disease.

V gene TRBV6-4 combines with J gene TRBJ2-7, with a weak D call TRBD1 (5 bases). The germline CDR1 and CDR2 sequences are MRHNA and SNTAGT. Trimming took off 6 bases at V and 2 bases at J, with 11 bases between the two ends. The CDR3 runs to 13 residues. The CDR3 reads CASSRDSTYEQYF. CDR3 DNA: TGTGCCAGCAGCAGGGATTCCACCTACGAGCAGTACTTC.

The chain employs TRBV7-9 and TRBJ1-6; D is undetermined. Germline V gene lookup returns CDR1 SEHNR and CDR2 FQNEAQ (reference sequence). The CDR3 totals 17 residues. V dropped 0 bases and J dropped 0 bases, with 9 bases sitting between them. CDR3 region: CASSLAGRSSYNSPLHF. The CDR3 coding sequence is TGTGCCAGCAGCTTAGCGGGGAGGAGCTCCTATAATTCACCCCTCCACTTT.